These T cell receptor beta chains were read from a single sample in a study of T cell responses to AZD1222 COVID-19 vaccine. Sequenced by immunoSEQ multiplex PCR; TCRdb stores in-frame clones only, minus some. The data show some 96,000 clones, 87% seen once. Sample: peripheral blood, taken on day 0 of AZD1222 vaccination. Receptors were obtained from an adult in good health. Each CDR3 is given with its conserved first and last residue. A D gene is named only where the DNA matches it firmly. The size field is filled for only some rows; it gives once, few, many or a size class.

D | size | J | V | CDR3 | DNA
. | . | TRBJ1-1 | TRBV5-5 | CASSSQGDTEAFF | TGTGCCAGCAGCTCCCAGGGAGACACTGAAGCTTTCTTT
. | . | TRBJ1-2 | TRBV14 | CASSQQTNYGYTF | TGTGCCAGCAGCCAGCAGACTAACTATGGCTACACCTTC
. | . | TRBJ2-2 | TRBV7-3 | CASSFGGTGELFF | TGTGCCAGCAGCTTTGGGGGCACCGGGGAGCTGTTTTTT
. | . | TRBJ1-5 | TRBV19 | CASSTTDKQPQHF | TGTGCCAGTAGTACCACCGACAAACAGCCCCAGCATTTT
. | . | TRBJ1-2 | TRBV5-6 | CASSSVETLASWGYTF | TGTGCCAGCAGCTCGGTAGAAACTCTAGCCTCGTGGGGCTACACCTTC
. | . | TRBJ1-1 | TRBV6-5 | CASSYSGLGNTEAFF | TGTGCCAGCAGTTACTCTGGGTTGGGAAACACTGAAGCTTTCTTT
. | . | TRBJ1-5 | TRBV4-1 | CASSLRGSSNQPQHF | TGCGCCAGCAGCCTGCGGGGTTCTAGCAATCAGCCCCAGCATTTT
TRBD2 | . | TRBJ2-1 | TRBV7-7 | CASSLSPTSGGVNEQFF | TGTGCCAGCAGCTTATCCCCTACTAGCGGGGGGGTAAATGAGCAGTTCTTC
. | few | TRBJ2-7 | TRBV7-2 | CASSPAYEQYF | TGTGCCAGCAGCCCTGCCTACGAGCAGTACTTC
. | . | TRBJ2-1 | TRBV6-1 | CASSEARVDEQFF | TGTGCCAGCAGTGAAGCGCGAGTTGATGAGCAGTTCTTC
. | . | TRBJ1-1 | TRBV5-3 | CARSLRGEAFF | TGTGCCAGAAGCTTGAGGGGTGAAGCTTTCTTT
TRBD1 | . | TRBJ1-2 | TRBV5-4 | CASSLDRGPSYGYTF | TGTGCCAGCAGCTTGGACAGGGGGCCGAGCTATGGCTACACCTTC
. | . | TRBJ1-2 | TRBV2 | CASSVKEEGGYTF | TGTGCCAGCAGTGTAAAGGAGGAGGGTGGCTACACCTTC
TRBD2 | . | TRBJ2-5 | TRBV2 | CASGGDQETQYF | TGTGCCTCTGGGGGGGACCAAGAGACCCAGTACTTC
. | . | TRBJ2-4 | TRBV5-1 | CASSLATENIQYF | TGCGCCAGCAGCTTGGCTACAGAAAACATTCAGTACTTC
. | . | TRBJ1-2 | TRBV7-8 | CASSLALRTAGGYTF | TGTGCCAGCAGCTTAGCGCTCCGGACAGCGGGCGGCTACACCTTC
TRBD1 | . | TRBJ1-1 | TRBV19 | CASSTPDRVNTEAFF | TGTGCCAGTAGTACCCCGGACAGGGTGAACACTGAAGCTTTCTTT
TRBD2 | . | TRBJ2-5 | TRBV30 | CAWSGREASLHKETQYF | TGTGCCTGGAGCGGGCGGGAGGCATCTCTCCATAAAGAGACCCAGTACTTC
TRBD1 | . | TRBJ1-1 | TRBV5-1 | CASSLGDSLNTEAFF | TGCGCCAGCAGCTTAGGGGACAGTCTGAACACTGAAGCTTTCTTT
. | . | TRBJ2-5 | TRBV7-9 | CASSPQWEETQYF | TGTGCCAGCAGCCCCCAGTGGGAAGAGACCCAGTACTTC
. | few | TRBJ2-5 | TRBV4-1 | CASSPWRGETQYF | TGCGCCAGCAGCCCCTGGAGGGGAGAGACCCAGTACTTC
. | . | TRBJ1-6 | TRBV9 | CASSVRGVDNSPLHF | TGTGCCAGCAGCGTACGGGGGGTCGATAATTCACCCCTCCACTTT
TRBD1 | . | TRBJ1-5 | TRBV13 | CASSRGQGDQPQHF | TGTGCCAGCAGCCGCGGACAGGGGGATCAGCCCCAGCATTTT